This TCR beta chain was captured in a study of CD8+ T cells in alopecia areata. Overall study context: Treated patients received severity scores based on the percentage of scalp area affected. The study, taken as a whole, reports: In patients, TCRs were shared less clearly than in mice, and HLA may possibly be involved. While patients received tofacitinib, many expanded lesional clones remained present in scalp and blood.

Investigators isolated RNA and reverse transcribed it into cDNA to act as the sequencing template. Using immunoSEQ multiplex PCR, the repertoire was profiled, and TCRdb retains in-frame clones only, with some absent. The sample carries roughly 200,000 clones, roughly 44% recorded once. This clone was seen repeatedly, ten times or more. The target antigen is unknown. This CDR3 has 14 residues. CDR1 and CDR2 from the germline V gene are SGHTA and FQGNSA. V dropped 5 bases and J dropped 1; count of bases not matched to a gene: 3. Treatment denoted: oral pan-JAK inhibitor, 5-10 mg twice daily. Here the sequenced sample was CD4+ T cells sorted from blood, taken around week 37, from a patient treated with tofacitinib. The TCR originated in a human donor with alopecia areata. The rearrangement links TRBV7-2 to TRBJ2-7; TRBD2 agrees at 9 bases. CDR3 nucleotide sequence: TGTGCCAGCAGCCTTAGCGGGAGATCCTACGAGCAGTACTTC. Amino acids: CASSLSGRSYEQYF.